The source of this TCR beta chain is a study of blood T cell repertoires in COVID-19. In the source study's methods: Scientists estimated how many nucleated cells there were by amplifying reference gene primers. The method was immunoSEQ multiplex PCR; TCRdb's version includes in-frame clones alone and lacks a portion of them. Clone size and the V and J calls come from that table; the DNA yielded D and trimming. The table has around 89,000 clones, approximately 79% seen once. The germline CDR1 and CDR2 sequences are SNHLY and FYNNEI. V was clipped by 5 bases and J by 4 bases; unmatched bases: 4. This CDR3 contains 15 residues.

The chain carries TRBV2 and TRBJ2-5; 13 nucleotides align to TRBD2. This TCR came from a woman aged 80 or older with acute or convalescent COVID-19. Input material: peripheral blood. The CDR3 loop is CASSKTSGGLETQYF. The CDR3 bases are TGTGCCAGCAGTAAGACTAGCGGGGGGTTAGAGACCCAGTACTTC.